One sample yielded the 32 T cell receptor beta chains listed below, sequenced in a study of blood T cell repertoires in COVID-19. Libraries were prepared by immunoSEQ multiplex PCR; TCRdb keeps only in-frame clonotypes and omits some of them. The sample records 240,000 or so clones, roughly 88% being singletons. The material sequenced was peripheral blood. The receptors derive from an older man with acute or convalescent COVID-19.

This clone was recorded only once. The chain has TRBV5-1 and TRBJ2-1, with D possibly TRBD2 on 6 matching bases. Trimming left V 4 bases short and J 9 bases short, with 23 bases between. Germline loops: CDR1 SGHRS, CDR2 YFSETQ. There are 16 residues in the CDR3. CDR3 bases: TGCGCCAGCAGCCCGGTCGGGCTCGCGGGAATCAGTGAGCAGTTCTTC. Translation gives CASSPVGLAGISEQFF. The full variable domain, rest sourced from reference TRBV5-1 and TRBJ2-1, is KAGVTQTPRYLIKTRGQQVTLSCSPISGHRSVSWYQQTPGQGLQFLFEYFSETQRNKGNFPGRFSGRQFSNSRSEMNVSTLELGDSALYLCASSPVGLAGISEQFFGPGTRLTVL.

The CDR3 loop is CASQNDYGYTF. The CDR3 DNA is TGTGCCAGCCAGAACGACTATGGCTACACCTTC. The chain links TRBV19 to TRBJ1-2; unclear D gene. The CDR3 has 11 amino acids. V shed 9 bases and J shed 3 bases, with 8 bases lying between them. Germline V gene data show CDR1 as LNHDA and CDR2 as SQIVND (reference sequence).

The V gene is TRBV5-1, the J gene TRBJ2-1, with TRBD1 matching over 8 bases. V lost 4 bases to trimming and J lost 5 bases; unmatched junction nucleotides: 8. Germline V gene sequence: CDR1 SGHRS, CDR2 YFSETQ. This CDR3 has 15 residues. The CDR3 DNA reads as TGCGCCAGCAGCCCAGGACAGGGCCCACACAATGAGCAGTTCTTC. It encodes CASSPGQGPHNEQFF.

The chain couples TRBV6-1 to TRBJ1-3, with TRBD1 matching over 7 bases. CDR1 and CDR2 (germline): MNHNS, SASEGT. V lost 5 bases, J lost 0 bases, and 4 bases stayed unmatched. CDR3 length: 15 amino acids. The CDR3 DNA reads TGTGCCAGCAGTCCTAGGACAGGCTCTGGAAACACCATATATTTT. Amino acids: CASSPRTGSGNTIYF.

DNA for the CDR3: TGTGCCAGCAGTGAGGCTAGAGATACGCAGTATTTT. Its protein product is CASSEARDTQYF. The rearrangement uses TRBV6-1 and TRBJ2-3; no definite D call. The CDR3 is 12 amino acids. Germline CDR1 MNHNS, CDR2 SASEGT. Trimming removed 3 bases from V and 5 bases from J, with 6 bases in between.

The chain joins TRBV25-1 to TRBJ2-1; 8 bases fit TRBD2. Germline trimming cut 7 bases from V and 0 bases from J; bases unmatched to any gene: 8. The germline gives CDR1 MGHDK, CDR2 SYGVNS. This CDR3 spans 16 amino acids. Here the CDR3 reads CASTGASGLSYNEQFF. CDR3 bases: TGTGCCAGCACAGGGGCTAGCGGGCTCTCCTACAATGAGCAGTTCTTC.

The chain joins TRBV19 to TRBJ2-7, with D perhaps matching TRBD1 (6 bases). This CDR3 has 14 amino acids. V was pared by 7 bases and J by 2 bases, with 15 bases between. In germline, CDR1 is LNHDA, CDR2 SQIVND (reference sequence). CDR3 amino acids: CASMGQGPPYEQYF. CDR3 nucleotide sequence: TGTGCCAGTATGGGGCAGGGGCCTCCCTACGAGCAGTACTTC.

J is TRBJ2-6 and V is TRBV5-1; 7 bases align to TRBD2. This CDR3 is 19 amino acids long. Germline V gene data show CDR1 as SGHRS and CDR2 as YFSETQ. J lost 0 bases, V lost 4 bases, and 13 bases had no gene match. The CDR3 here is CASSLLGGSQSSGANVLTF. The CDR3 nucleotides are TGCGCCAGCAGCCTCCTGGGGGGGTCCCAGAGCTCTGGGGCCAACGTCCTGACTTTC.

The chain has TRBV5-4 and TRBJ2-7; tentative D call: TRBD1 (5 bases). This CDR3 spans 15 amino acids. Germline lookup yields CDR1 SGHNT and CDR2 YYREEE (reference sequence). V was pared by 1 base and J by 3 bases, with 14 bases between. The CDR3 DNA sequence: TGTGCCAGCAGCTTGCCGGCAGGGCTGGGCTACGAGCAGTACTTC. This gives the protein CASSLPAGLGYEQYF.

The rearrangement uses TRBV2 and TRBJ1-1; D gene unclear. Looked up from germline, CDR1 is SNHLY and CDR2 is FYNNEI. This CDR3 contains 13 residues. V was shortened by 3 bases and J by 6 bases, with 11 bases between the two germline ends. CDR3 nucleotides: TGTGCCAGCAGTGACAGAAGCGTTTCTGAAGCTTTCTTT. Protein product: CASSDRSVSEAFF. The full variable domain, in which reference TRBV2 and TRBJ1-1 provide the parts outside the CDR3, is EPEVTQTPSHQVTQMGQEVILRCVPISNHLYFYWYRQILGQKVEFLVSFYNNEISEKSEIFDDQFSVERPDGSNFTLKIRSTKLEDSAMYFCASSDRSVSEAFFGQGTRLTVV.

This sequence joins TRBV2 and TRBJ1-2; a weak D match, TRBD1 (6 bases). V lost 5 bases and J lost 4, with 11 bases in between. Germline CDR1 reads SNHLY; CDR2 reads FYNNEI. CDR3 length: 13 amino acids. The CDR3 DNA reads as TGTGCCAGCAGTCTCACAGGGACCTATGGCTACACCTTC. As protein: CASSLTGTYGYTF.

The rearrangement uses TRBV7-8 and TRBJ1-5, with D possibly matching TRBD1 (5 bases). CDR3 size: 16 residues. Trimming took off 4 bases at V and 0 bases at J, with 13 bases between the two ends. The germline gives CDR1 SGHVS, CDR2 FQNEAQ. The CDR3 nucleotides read TGTGCCAGCAGCTCGCGGGGGGATTATAGCAATCAGCCCCAGCATTTT. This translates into CASSSRGDYSNQPQHF.

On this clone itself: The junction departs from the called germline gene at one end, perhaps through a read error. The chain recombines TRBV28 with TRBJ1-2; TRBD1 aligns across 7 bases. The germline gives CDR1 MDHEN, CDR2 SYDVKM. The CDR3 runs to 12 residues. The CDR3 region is CASTLTGDGYTF. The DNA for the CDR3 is TGTGCCAGCACTTTAACAGGGGATGGCTACACCTTC.

CDR3 DNA: TGTGCCAGCAGCCTCGAGGTGTCACCCCTCCACTTT. Its translation is CASSLEVSPLHF. The V gene is TRBV7-9, the J gene TRBJ1-6; no clear D. The CDR3 loop spans 12 amino acids. Trimming left V 5 bases short and J 10 bases short, with 9 bases between. Per germline, CDR1 SEHNR and CDR2 FQNEAQ (reference sequence). The variable domain in full, completed from reference TRBV7-9 and TRBJ1-6, reads DTGVSQNPRHKITKRGQNVTFRCDPISEHNRLYWYRQTLGQGPEFLTYFQNEAQLEKSRLLSDRFSAERPKGSFSTLEIQRTEQGDSAMYLCASSLEVSPLHFGNGTRLTVT.

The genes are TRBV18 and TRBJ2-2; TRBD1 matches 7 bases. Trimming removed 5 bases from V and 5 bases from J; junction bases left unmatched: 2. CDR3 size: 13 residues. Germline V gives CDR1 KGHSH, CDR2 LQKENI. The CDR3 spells CASSTGVTGELFF. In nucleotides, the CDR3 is TGTGCCAGCTCAACAGGGGTGACCGGGGAGCTGTTTTTT.

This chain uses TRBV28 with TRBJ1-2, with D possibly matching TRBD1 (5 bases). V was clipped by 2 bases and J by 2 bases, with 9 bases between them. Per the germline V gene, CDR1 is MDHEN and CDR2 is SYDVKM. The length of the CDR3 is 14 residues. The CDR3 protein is CASSLGAGNYGYTF. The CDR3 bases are TGTGCCAGCAGTTTAGGGGCAGGGAACTATGGCTACACCTTC.

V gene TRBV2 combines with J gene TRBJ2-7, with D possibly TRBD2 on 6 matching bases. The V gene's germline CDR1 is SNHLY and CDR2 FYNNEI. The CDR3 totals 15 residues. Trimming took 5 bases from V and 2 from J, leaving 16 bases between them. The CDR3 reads CASSTLALNTYEQYF. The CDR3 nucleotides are TGTGCCAGCAGTACCCTAGCGCTCAACACCTACGAGCAGTACTTC.

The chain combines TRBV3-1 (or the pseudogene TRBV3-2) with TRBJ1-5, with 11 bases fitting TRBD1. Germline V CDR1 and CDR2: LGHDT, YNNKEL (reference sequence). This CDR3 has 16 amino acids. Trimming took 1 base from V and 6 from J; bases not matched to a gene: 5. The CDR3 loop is CASSQAGTGGSQPQHF. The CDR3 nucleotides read TGTGCCAGCAGCCAAGCCGGGACAGGGGGAAGTCAGCCCCAGCATTTT.

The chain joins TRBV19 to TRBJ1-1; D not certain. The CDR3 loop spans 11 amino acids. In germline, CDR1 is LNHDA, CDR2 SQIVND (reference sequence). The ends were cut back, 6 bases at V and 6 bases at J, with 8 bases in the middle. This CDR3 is CASRRAAEAFF. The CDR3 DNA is TGTGCCAGTAGGAGGGCAGCTGAAGCTTTCTTT.

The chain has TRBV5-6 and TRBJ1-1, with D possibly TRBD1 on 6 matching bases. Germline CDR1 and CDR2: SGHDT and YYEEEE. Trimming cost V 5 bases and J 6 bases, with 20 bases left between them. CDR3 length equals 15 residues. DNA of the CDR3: TGTGCCAGCAGTTTGAGGGACATCCGAACCGCTGAAGCTTTCTTT. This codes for CASSLRDIRTAEAFF.

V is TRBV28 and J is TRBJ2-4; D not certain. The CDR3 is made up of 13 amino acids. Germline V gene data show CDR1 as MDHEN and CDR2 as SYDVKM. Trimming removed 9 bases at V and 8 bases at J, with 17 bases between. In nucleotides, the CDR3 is TGTGCCAGTGAAGGAGAAGAGAGGTACATTCAGTACTTC. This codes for CASEGEERYIQYF. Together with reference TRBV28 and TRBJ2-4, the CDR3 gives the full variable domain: DVKVTQSSRYLVKRTGEKVFLECVQDMDHENMFWYRQDPGLGLRLIYFSYDVKMKEKGDIPEGYSVSREKKERFSLILESASTNQTSMYLCASEGEERYIQYFGAGTRLSVL.

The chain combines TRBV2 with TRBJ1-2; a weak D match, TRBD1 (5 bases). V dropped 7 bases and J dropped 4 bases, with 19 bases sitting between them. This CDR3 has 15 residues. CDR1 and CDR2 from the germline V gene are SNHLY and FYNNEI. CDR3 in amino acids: CASTPRAVTAYGYTF. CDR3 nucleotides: TGTGCCAGCACGCCAAGGGCTGTGACAGCCTATGGCTACACCTTC.

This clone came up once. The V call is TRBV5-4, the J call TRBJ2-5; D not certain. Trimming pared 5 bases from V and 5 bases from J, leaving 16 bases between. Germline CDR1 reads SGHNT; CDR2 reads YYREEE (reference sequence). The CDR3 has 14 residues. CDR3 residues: CASSREAAQETQYF. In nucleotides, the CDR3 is TGTGCCAGCAGTCGTGAGGCGGCTCAGGAGACCCAGTACTTC.

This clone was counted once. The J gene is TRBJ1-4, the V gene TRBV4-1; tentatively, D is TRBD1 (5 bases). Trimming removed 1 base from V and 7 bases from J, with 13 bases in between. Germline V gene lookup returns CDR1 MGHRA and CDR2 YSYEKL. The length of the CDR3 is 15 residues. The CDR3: CASSQVEGRGEKLFF. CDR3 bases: TGCGCCAGCAGCCAAGTGGAGGGTAGGGGTGAAAAACTGTTTTTT.

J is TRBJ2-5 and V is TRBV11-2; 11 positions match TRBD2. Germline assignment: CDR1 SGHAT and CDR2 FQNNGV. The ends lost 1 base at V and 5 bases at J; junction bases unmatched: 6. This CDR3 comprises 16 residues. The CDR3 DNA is TGTGCCAGCAGCTTAGTTGGTAGCGGGGGGGCGGAGACCCAGTACTTC. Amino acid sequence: CASSLVGSGGAETQYF.

The CDR3 loop is CATLGPGQGVNTEAFF. The CDR3 DNA sequence: TGTGCCACTCTTGGGCCGGGACAGGGGGTGAACACTGAAGCTTTCTTT. The chain joins TRBV19 to TRBJ1-1; 11 bases are shared with TRBD1. V lost 10 bases, J lost 0 bases, and 10 bases stayed unmatched. CDR1 and CDR2 (germline): LNHDA, SQIVND (reference sequence). This CDR3 has 16 residues. Based on the CDR3 plus reference TRBV19 and TRBJ1-1, the full variable domain is DGGITQSPKYLFRKEGQNVTLSCEQNLNHDAMYWYRQDPGQGLRLIYYSQIVNDFQKGDIAEGYSVSREKKESFPLTVTSAQKNPTAFYLCATLGPGQGVNTEAFFGQGTRLTVV.

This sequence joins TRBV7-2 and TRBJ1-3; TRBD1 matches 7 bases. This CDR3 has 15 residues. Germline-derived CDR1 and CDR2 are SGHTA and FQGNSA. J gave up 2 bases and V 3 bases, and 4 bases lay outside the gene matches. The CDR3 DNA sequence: TGTGCCAGCAGCTTCGGAGGGGGCACTGGAAACACCATATATTTT. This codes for CASSFGGGTGNTIYF.

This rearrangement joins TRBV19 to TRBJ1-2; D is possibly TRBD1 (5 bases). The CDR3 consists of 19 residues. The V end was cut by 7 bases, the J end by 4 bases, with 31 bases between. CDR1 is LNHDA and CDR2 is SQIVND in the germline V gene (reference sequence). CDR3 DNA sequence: TGTGCCAGTATTGGTGAGACTAGACGCCGGGGCAGGAACTTCTATGGCTACACCTTC. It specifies CASIGETRRRGRNFYGYTF.

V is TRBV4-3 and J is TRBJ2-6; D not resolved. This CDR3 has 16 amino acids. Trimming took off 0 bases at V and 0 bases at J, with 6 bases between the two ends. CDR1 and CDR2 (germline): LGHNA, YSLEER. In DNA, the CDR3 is TGCGCCAGCAGCCAAGATAAAAACTCTGGGGCCAACGTCCTGACTTTC. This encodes CASSQDKNSGANVLTF.

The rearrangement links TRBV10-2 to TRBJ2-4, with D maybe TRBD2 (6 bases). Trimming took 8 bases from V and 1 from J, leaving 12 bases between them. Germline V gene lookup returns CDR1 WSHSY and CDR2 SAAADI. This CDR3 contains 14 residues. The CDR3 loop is CASCRGFAKNIQYF. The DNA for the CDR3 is TGCGCCAGCTGCCGGGGGTTTGCCAAAAACATTCAGTACTTC.

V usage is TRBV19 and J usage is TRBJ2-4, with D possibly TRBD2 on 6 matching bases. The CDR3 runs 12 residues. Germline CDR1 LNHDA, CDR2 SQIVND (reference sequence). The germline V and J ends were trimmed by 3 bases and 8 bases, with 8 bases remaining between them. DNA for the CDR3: TGTGCCAGTAGTATCGGGGAGGACATTCAGTACTTC. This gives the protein CASSIGEDIQYF.

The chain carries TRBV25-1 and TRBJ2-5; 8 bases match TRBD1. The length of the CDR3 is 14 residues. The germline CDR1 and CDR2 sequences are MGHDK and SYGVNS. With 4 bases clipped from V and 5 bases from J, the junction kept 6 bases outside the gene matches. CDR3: CASSGQGARETQYF. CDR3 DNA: TGTGCCAGCAGTGGTCAGGGGGCCCGGGAGACCCAGTACTTC.